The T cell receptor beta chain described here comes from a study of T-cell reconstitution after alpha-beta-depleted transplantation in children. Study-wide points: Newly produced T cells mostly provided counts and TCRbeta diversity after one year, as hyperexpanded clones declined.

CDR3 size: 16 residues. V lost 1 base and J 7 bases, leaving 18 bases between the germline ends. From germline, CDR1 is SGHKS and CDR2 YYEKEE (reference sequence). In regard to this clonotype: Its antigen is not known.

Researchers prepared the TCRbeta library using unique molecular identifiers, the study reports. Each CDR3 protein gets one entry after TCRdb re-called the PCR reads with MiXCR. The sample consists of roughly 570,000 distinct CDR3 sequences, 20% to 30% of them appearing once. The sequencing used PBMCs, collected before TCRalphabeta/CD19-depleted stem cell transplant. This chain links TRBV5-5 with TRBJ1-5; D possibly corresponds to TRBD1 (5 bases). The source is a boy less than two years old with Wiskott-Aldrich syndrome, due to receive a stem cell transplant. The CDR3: CASSLMVPTWGQPQHF. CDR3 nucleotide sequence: TGTGCCAGCAGCTTGATGGTCCCGACTTGGGGGCAGCCCCAGCATTTT.